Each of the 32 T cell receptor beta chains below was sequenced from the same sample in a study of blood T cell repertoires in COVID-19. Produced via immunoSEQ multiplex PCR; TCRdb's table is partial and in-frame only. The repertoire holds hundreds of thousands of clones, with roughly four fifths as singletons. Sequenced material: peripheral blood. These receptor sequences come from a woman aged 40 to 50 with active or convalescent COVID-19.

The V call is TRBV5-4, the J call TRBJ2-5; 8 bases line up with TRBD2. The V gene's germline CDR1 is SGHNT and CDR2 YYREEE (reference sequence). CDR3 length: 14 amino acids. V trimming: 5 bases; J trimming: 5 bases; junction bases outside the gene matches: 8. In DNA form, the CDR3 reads TGTGCCAGCAGGGTCGCGGGGGGTCGGGAGACCCAGTACTTC. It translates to CASRVAGGRETQYF.

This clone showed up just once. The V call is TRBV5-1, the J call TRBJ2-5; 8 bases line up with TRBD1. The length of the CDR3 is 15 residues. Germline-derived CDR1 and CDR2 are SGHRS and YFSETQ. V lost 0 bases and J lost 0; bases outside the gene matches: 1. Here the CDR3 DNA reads TGCGCCAGCAGCTTGGGGACAGGGCACCAAGAGACCCAGTACTTC. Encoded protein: CASSLGTGHQETQYF.

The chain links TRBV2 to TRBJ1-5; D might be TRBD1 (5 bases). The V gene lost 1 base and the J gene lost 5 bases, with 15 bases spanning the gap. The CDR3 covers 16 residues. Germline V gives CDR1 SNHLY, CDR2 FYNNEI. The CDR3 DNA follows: TGTGCCAGCAGTGAAGGGCAGGGAAGGTTTGATCAGCCCCAGCATTTT. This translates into CASSEGQGRFDQPQHF.

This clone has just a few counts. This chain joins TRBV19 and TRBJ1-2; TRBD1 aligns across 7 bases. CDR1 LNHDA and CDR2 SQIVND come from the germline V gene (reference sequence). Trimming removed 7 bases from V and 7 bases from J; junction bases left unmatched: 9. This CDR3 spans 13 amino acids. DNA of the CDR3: TGTGCCAGTATTCCCAGGGGGAGTGGTGGCTACACCTTC. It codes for CASIPRGSGGYTF.

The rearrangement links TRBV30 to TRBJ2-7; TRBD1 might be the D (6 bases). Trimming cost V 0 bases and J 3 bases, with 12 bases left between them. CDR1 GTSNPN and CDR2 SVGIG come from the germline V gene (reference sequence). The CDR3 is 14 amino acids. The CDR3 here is CAWSVSGALYEQYF. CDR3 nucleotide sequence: TGTGCCTGGAGTGTATCAGGGGCCCTCTACGAGCAGTACTTC. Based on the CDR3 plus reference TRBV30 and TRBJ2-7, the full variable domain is SQTIHQWPATLVQPVGSPLSLECTVEGTSNPNLYWYRQAAGRGLQLLFYSVGIGQISSEVPQNLSASRPQDRQFILSSKKLLLSDSGFYLCAWSVSGALYEQYFGPGTRLTVT.

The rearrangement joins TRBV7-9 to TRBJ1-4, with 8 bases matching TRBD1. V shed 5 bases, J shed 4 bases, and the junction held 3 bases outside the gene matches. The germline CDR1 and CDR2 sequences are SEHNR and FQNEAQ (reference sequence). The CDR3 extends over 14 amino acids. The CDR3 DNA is TGTGCCAGCAGCCCGGGACAGGTTAATGAAAAACTGTTTTTT. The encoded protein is CASSPGQVNEKLFF. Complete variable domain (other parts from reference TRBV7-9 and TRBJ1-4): DTGVSQNPRHKITKRGQNVTFRCDPISEHNRLYWYRQTLGQGPEFLTYFQNEAQLEKSRLLSDRFSAERPKGSFSTLEIQRTEQGDSAMYLCASSPGQVNEKLFFGSGTQLSVL.

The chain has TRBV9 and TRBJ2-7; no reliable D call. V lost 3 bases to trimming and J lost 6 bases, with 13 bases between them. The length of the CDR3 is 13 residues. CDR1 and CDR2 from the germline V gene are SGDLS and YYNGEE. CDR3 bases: TGTGCCAGCAGCGCTTTAGAGTCTGGCGAGCAGTACTTC. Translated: CASSALESGEQYF.

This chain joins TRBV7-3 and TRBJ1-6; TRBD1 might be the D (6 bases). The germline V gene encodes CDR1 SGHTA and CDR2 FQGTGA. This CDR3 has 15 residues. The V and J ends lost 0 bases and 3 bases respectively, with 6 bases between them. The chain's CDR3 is CASSLTGGYNSPLHF. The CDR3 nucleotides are TGTGCCAGCAGCTTAACAGGGGGCTATAATTCACCCCTCCACTTT.

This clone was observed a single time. The chain's CDR3 is CASSPGPGQDNEQFF. The DNA for the CDR3 is TGTGCCAGCAGCCCCGGACCGGGACAGGACAATGAGCAGTTCTTC. The gene calls are TRBV6-5 and TRBJ2-1; 8 nucleotides line up with TRBD1. CDR1 and CDR2 (germline): MNHEY, SVGAGI. The CDR3 length is 15 residues. Losses at the gene ends were 6 bases for V and 5 bases for J; bases not matched to a gene: 9.

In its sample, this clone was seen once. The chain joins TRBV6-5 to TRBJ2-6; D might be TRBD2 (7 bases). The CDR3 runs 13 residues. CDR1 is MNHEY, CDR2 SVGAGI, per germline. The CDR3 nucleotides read TGTAAGTGTCGGGGGGCAGGGGCCAACGTCCTGACTTTC. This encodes CKCRGAGANVLTF.

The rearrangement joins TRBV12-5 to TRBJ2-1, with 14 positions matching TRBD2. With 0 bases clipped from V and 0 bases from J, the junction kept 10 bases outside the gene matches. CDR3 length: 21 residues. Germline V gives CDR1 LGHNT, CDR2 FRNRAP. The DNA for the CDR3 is TGTGCTAGTGGTTTGGTAGTGTTAGGACTAGCGGGGGGAAGCTCCTACAATGAGCAGTTCTTC. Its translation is CASGLVVLGLAGGSSYNEQFF.

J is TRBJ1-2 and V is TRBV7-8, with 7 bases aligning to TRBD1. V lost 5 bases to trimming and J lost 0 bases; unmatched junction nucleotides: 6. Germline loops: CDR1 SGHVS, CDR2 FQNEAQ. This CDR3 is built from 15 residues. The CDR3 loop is CASSPRTGANYGYTF. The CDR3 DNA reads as TGTGCCAGCAGCCCCCGGACAGGAGCTAACTATGGCTACACCTTC. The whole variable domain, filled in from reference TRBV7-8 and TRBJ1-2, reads GAGVSQSPRYKVAKRGQDVALRCDPISGHVSLFWYQQALGQGPEFLTYFQNEAQLDKSGLPSDRFFAERPEGSVSTLKIQRTQQEDSAVYLCASSPRTGANYGYTFGSGTRLTVV.

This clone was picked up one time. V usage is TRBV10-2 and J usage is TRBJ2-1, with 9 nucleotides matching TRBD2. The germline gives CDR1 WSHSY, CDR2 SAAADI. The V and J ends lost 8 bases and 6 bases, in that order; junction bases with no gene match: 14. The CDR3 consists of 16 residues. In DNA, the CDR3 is TGCGCCAGCGTGGTGACGGGGCTAGCGGGAATCAATGAGCAGTTCTTC. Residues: CASVVTGLAGINEQFF.

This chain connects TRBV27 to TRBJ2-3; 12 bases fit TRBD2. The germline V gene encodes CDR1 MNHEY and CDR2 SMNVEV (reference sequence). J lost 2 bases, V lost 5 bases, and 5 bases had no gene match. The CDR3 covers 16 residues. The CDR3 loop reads CASSPSSGRVTDTQYF. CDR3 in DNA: TGTGCCAGCAGTCCCTCTAGCGGGAGGGTCACAGATACGCAGTATTTT.

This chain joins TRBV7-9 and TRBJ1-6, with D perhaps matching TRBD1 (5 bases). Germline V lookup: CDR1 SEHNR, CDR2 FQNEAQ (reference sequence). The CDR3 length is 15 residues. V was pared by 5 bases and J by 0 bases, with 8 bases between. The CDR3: CASSGASSYNSPLHF. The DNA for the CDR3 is TGTGCCAGCAGCGGGGCGAGCTCCTATAATTCACCCCTCCACTTT.

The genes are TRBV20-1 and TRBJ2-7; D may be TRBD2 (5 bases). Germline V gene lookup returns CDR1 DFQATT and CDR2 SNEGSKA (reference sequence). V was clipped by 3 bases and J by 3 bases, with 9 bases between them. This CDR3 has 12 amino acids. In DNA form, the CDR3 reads TGCAGTGCTAGTTTTCGGGACTACGAGCAGTACTTC. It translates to CSASFRDYEQYF.

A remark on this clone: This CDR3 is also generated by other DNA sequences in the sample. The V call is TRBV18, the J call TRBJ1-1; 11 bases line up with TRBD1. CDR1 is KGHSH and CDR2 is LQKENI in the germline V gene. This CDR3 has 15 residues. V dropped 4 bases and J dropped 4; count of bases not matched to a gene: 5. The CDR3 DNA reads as TGTGCCAGCTCACGTGGACAGGGGGCCGGCACTGAAGCTTTCTTT. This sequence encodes CASSRGQGAGTEAFF.

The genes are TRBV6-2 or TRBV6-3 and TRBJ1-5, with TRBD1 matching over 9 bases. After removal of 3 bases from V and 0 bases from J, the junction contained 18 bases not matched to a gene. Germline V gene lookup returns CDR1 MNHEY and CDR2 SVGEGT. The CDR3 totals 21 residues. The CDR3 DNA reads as TGTGCCAGCAGTTATATCCACGGATGGACAGGGGCTACAATTAGCAATCAGCCCCAGCATTTT. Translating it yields CASSYIHGWTGATISNQPQHF.

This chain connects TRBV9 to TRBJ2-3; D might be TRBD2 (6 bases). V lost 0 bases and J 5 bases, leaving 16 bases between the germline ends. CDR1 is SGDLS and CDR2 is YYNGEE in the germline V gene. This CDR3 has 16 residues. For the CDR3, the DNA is TGTGCCAGCAGCGTAGGATTCGGGACTGCCGGAGATACGCAGTATTTT. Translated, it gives CASSVGFGTAGDTQYF.

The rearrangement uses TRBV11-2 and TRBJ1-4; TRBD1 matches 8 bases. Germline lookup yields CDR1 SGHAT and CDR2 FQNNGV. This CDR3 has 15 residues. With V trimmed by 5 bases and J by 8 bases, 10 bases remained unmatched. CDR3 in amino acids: CASSPRTGLYEKLFF. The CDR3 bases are TGTGCCAGCAGCCCGAGGACAGGGTTATACGAAAAACTGTTTTTT.

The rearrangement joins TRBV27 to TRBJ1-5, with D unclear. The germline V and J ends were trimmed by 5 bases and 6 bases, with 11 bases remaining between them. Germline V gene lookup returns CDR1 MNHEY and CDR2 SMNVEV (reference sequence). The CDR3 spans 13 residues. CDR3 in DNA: TGTGCCAGCAGTACCCTAAGTGTTCAGCCCCAGCATTTT. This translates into CASSTLSVQPQHF.

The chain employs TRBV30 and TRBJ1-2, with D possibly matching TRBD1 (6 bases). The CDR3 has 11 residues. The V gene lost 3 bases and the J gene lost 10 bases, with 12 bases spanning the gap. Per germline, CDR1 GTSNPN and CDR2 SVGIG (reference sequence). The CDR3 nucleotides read TGTGCCTGGAGGTTACAGGGAGACTACACCTTC. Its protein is CAWRLQGDYTF.

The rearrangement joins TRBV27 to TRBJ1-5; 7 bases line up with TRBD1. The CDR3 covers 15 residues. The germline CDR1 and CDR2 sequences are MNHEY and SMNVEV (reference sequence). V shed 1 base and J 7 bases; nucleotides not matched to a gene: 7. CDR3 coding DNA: TGTGCCAGCAGTTTATATACAGGGGCCGGACAGCCCCAGCATTTT. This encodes CASSLYTGAGQPQHF.

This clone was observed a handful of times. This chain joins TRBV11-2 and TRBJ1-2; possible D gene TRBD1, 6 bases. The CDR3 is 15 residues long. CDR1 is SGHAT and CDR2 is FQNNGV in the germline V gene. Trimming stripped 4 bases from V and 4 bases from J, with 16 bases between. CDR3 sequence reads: CASSSPSTGRYGYTF. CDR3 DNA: TGTGCCAGCAGCTCTCCCTCCACAGGGCGCTATGGCTACACCTTC. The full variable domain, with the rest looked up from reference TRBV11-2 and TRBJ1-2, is EAGVAQSPRYKIIEKRQSVAFWCNPISGHATLYWYQQILGQGPKLLIQFQNNGVVDDSQLPKDRFSAERLKGVDSTLKIQPAKLEDSAVYLCASSSPSTGRYGYTFGSGTRLTVV.

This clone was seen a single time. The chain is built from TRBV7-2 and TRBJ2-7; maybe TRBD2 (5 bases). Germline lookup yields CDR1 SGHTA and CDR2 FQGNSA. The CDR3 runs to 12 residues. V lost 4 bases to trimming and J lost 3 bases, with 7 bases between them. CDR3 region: CASSSRGYEQYF. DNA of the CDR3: TGTGCCAGCAGCTCCCGGGGCTACGAGCAGTACTTC.

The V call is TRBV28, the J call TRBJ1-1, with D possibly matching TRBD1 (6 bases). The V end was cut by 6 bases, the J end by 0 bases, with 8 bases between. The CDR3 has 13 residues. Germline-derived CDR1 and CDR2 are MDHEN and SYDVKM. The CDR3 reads CASRYRVNTEAFF. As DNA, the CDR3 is TGTGCCAGCAGGTACAGGGTGAACACTGAAGCTTTCTTT.

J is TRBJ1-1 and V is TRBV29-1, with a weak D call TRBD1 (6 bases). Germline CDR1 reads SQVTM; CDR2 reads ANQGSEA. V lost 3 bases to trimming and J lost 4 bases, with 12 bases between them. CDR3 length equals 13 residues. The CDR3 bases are TGCAGCGTTGATAGAGGGGGAGCCACTGAAGCTTTCTTT. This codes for CSVDRGGATEAFF.

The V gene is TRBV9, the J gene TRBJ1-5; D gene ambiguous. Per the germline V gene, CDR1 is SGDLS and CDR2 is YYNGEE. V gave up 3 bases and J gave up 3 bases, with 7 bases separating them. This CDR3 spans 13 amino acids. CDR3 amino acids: CASSAGLNQPQHF. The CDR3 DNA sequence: TGTGCCAGCAGCGCCGGACTCAATCAGCCCCAGCATTTT.

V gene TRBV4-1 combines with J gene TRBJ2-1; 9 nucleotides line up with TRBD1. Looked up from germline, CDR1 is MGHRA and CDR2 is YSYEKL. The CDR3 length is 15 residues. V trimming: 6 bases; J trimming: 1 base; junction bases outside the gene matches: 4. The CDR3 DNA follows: TGCGCCAGCAGGGACAGGGGCCAATCCTACAATGAGCAGTTCTTC. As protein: CASRDRGQSYNEQFF.

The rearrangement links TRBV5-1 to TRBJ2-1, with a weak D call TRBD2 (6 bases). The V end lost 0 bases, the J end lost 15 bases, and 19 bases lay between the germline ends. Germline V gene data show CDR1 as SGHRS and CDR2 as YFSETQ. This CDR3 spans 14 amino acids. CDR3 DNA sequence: TGCGCCAGCAGCTTGGTAGGCAGGGAGGCCCCAGGGTTCTTC. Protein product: CASSLVGREAPGFF.

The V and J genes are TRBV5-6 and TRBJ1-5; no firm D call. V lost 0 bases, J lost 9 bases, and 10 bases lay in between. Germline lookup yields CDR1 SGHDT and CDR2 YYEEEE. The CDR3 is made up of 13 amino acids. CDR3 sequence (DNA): TGTGCCAGCAGCTTGGGCCCTGCGCGGCCCCAGCATTTT. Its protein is CASSLGPARPQHF.

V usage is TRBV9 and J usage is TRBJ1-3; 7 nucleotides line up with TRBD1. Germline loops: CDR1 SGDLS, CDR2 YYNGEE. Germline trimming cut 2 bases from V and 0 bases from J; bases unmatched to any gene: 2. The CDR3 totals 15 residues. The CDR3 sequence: CASSVTGVSGNTIYF. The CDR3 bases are TGTGCCAGCAGCGTTACAGGGGTCTCTGGAAACACCATATATTTT.